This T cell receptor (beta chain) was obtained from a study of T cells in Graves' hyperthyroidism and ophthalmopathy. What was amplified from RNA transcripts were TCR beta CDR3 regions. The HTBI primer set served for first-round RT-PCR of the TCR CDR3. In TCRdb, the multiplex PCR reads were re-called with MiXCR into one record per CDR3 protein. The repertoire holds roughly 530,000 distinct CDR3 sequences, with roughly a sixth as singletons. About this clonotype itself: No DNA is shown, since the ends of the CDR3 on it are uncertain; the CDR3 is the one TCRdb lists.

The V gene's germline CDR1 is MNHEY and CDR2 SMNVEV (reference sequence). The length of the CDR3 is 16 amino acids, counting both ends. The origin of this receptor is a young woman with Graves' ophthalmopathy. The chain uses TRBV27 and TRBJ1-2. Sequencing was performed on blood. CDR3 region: CARPTQVSILDYGCTF.